The next 11 T cell receptor beta chains were all read from a single sample in a study of neoadjuvant anti-PD-1 for oral cavity cancer. Time point meaning: after neoadjuvant nivolumab, at surgical resection. TCRdb's copy holds only in-frame clones and misses some; the assay was immunoSEQ multiplex PCR. Of around 67,000 clones listed, 86% are singletons. The source was PBMCs, collected after nivolumab (anti-PD-1) treatment. Source of these receptors: a person between 40 and 80 years old with oral cavity squamous cell carcinoma.

A word on this clone: The sample contains more than one DNA sequence encoding this CDR3. The V call is TRBV7-9, the J call TRBJ1-6; 7 bases map to TRBD1. V trimming: 3 bases; J trimming: 10 bases; junction bases outside the gene matches: 3. The CDR3 totals 13 residues. Looked up from germline, CDR1 is SEHNR and CDR2 is FQNEAQ (reference sequence). The CDR3 protein is CASSFDRDSPLHF. In nucleotides, the CDR3 is TGTGCCAGCAGCTTCGACAGGGACTCACCCCTCCACTTT.

CDR3 protein: CASSYTGTHTEAFF. CDR3 sequence (DNA): TGTGCCAGCAGCTACACCGGGACTCACACTGAAGCTTTCTTT. The V gene is TRBV6-1, the J gene TRBJ1-1, with D possibly TRBD1 on 5 matching bases. V was shortened by 6 bases and J by 3 bases, with 14 bases between the two germline ends. CDR1 is MNHNS, CDR2 SASEGT, per germline. CDR3 length: 14 amino acids.

This chain connects TRBV5-1 to TRBJ2-7; 9 nucleotides align to TRBD1. Germline CDR1 and CDR2: SGHRS and YFSETQ. The CDR3 loop spans 14 amino acids. J was trimmed by 6 bases and V by 0 bases; bases with no gene match: 4. This chain's CDR3 is CASSLGQGGFEQYF. The CDR3 coding sequence is TGCGCCAGCAGCTTGGGACAGGGGGGATTCGAGCAGTACTTC.

This chain uses TRBV7-9 with TRBJ1-1, with D possibly TRBD1 on 5 matching bases. Germline V CDR1 and CDR2: SEHNR, FQNEAQ (reference sequence). V shed 5 bases and J shed 5 bases, with 12 bases lying between them. The CDR3 sequence is 13 residues long. The CDR3 nucleotides read TGTGCCAGCAGCCTCGCAGGGCGTACTGAAGCTTTCTTT. Translation: CASSLAGRTEAFF. Supplemented by reference TRBV7-9 and TRBJ1-1, the full variable domain reads DTGVSQNPRHKITKRGQNVTFRCDPISEHNRLYWYRQTLGQGPEFLTYFQNEAQLEKSRLLSDRFSAERPKGSFSTLEIQRTEQGDSAMYLCASSLAGRTEAFFGQGTRLTVV.

This chain uses TRBV5-4 with TRBJ2-2; D may be TRBD2 (6 bases). V shed 4 bases and J shed 3 bases, with 10 bases lying between them. Germline V CDR1 and CDR2: SGHNT, YYREEE (reference sequence). This CDR3 contains 14 residues. The CDR3 loop is CASSPWGDTGELFF. The CDR3 DNA is TGTGCCAGCAGCCCCTGGGGGGACACCGGGGAGCTGTTTTTT.

This clone was recorded only once. The CDR3 reads CAWNRAGMGGYTF. CDR3 sequence (DNA): TGTGCCTGGAACCGAGCAGGGATGGGGGGCTACACCTTC. The gene calls are TRBV30 and TRBJ1-2; tentatively, D is TRBD1 (5 bases). Per the germline V gene, CDR1 is GTSNPN and CDR2 is SVGIG (reference sequence). The CDR3 is 13 amino acids. Trimming shortened V by 4 bases and J by 8 bases, and 17 bases separated the two germline ends.

The chain carries TRBV27 and TRBJ2-7, with TRBD2 as a possible D gene (6 bases). Trimming pared 7 bases from V and 3 bases from J, leaving 22 bases between. Germline lookup yields CDR1 MNHEY and CDR2 SMNVEV (reference sequence). There are 16 residues in the CDR3. The CDR3 is CASTNGTWGPYYEQYF. In nucleotides, the CDR3 is TGTGCCAGCACAAACGGGACTTGGGGCCCCTACTACGAGCAGTACTTC.

The chain combines TRBV19 with TRBJ2-5; TRBD1 agrees at 10 bases. The CDR3 contains 14 residues. Germline CDR1 LNHDA, CDR2 SQIVND (reference sequence). The V segment lost 4 bases and the J segment 8 bases; nucleotides outside the gene matches: 7. The CDR3 bases are TGTGCCAGTAGTACGACAGGGGGCCAGGGTACCCAGTACTTC. This encodes CASSTTGGQGTQYF.

The CDR3 region has the DNA TGCGCCAGCAGCTTGGTTCCCGAGCGGAGCTACGAGCAGTACTTC. Protein product: CASSLVPERSYEQYF. The chain couples TRBV5-1 to TRBJ2-7; a weak D match, TRBD2 (5 bases). CDR3 length equals 15 residues. V lost 0 bases and J 3 bases, leaving 13 bases between the germline ends. Germline CDR1 and CDR2: SGHRS and YFSETQ.

This chain links TRBV5-3 with TRBJ1-1; the D is unclear. TRBV5-3 qualifies as an ORF whose function is uncertain. Trimming removed 4 bases from V and 10 bases from J, with 11 bases in between. CDR3 length: 11 residues. The CDR3 is CARSLGRVAFF. In DNA, the CDR3 is TGTGCCAGAAGCCTCGGACGGGTAGCTTTCTTT.

The chain has TRBV5-1 and TRBJ1-2, with TRBD1 identical over 9 bases. The trim removed 5 bases at V and 2 bases at J, leaving 4 bases unmatched. The CDR3 contains 14 residues. Germline values: CDR1 SGHRS, CDR2 YFSETQ. DNA for the CDR3: TGCGCCAGCAGACCGGGACAGGGAAACTATGGCTACACCTTC. Amino acid sequence: CASRPGQGNYGYTF.